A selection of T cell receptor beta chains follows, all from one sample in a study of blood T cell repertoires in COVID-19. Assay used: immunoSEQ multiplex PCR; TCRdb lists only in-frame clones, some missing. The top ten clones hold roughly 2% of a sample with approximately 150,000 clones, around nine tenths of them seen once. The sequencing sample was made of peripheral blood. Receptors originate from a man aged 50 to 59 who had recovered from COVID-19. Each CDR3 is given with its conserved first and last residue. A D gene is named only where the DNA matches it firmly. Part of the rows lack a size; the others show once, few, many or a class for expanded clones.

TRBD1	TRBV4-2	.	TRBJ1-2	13	CASSQGQGNGYTF	TGTGCCAGCAGCCAGGGACAGGGGAATGGCTACACCTTC
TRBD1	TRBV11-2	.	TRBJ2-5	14	CASSLQLTGGTQYF	TGTGCCAGCAGCTTACAGCTTACAGGGGGGACCCAGTACTTC
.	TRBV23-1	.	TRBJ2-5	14	CARLKGTRQETQYF	TGCGCCAGACTTAAAGGGACACGCCAAGAGACCCAGTACTTC
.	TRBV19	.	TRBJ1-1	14	CASSMARRNTEAFF	TGTGCCAGTAGTATGGCCAGAAGGAACACTGAAGCTTTCTTT
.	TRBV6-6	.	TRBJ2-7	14	CASSYLQGPHEQYF	TGTGCCAGCAGTTACCTGCAGGGGCCCCACGAGCAGTACTTC
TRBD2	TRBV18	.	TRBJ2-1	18	CASSLGTSGPGGYNEQFF	TGTGCCAGCTCACTTGGGACTAGCGGTCCGGGGGGCTACAATGAGCAGTTCTTC
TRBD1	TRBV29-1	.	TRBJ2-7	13	CSVAGTGAYEQYF	TGCAGCGTTGCCGGGACAGGGGCCTACGAGCAGTACTTC
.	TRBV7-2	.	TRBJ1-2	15	CASSFIGDSNYGYTF	TGTGCCAGCAGCTTCATTGGAGATTCTAACTATGGCTACACCTTC
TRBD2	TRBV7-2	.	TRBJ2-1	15	CASSYSGRIGNEQFF	TGTGCCAGCAGCTATAGCGGGAGGATCGGCAATGAGCAGTTCTTC
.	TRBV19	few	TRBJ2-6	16	CASSIGVRAGANVLTF	TGTGCCAGTAGTATCGGGGTTAGAGCTGGGGCCAACGTCCTGACTTTC
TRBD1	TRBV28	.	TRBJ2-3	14	CASSLRQGTDTQYF	TGTGCCAGCAGTCTACGACAGGGTACAGATACGCAGTATTTT
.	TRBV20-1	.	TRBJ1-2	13	CSASRQDFYSYTF	TGCAGTGCTAGTCGACAGGACTTCTATAGCTACACCTTC
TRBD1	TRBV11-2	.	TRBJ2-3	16	CASSLGTGGRGDTQYF	TGTGCCAGCAGCTTAGGAACAGGGGGGCGCGGAGATACGCAGTATTTT
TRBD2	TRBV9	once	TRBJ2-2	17	CASSAPGAGSDTGELFF	TGTGCCAGCAGCGCTCCGGGAGCGGGGAGTGACACCGGGGAGCTGTTTTTT
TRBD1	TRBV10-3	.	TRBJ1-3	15	CAISDGTGIGNTIYF	TGTGCCATCAGTGACGGGACAGGGATTGGAAACACCATATATTTT
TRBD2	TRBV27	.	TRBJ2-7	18	CASSLAGTSGTLPNEQYF	TGTGCCAGCAGTTTAGCCGGGACTAGCGGGACTCTCCCGAATGAGCAGTACTTC
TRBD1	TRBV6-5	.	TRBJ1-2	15	CASSYSQGGYYGYTF	TGTGCCAGCAGTTACTCACAGGGGGGATACTATGGCTACACCTTC
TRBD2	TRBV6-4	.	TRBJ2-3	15	CASSDRLASTDTQYF	TGTGCCAGCAGTGATCGACTAGCGTCTACAGATACGCAGTATTTT
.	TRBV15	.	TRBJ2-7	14	CATSRGGTDYEQYF	TGTGCCACCAGCAGAGGCGGGACAGATTACGAGCAGTACTTC
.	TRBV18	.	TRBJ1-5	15	CASSPSAGSNQPQHF	TGTGCCAGCTCGCCGTCTGCGGGAAGCAATCAGCCCCAGCATTTT
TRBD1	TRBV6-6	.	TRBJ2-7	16	CASSPRDRQSSYEQYF	TGTGCCAGCAGTCCACGGGACAGACAAAGCTCCTACGAGCAGTACTTC
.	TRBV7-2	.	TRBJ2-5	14	CASSLAGGLETQYF	TGTGCCAGCAGCTTGGCAGGGGGACTAGAGACCCAGTACTTC
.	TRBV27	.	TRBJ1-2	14	CASSLSRGGYGYTF	TGTGCCAGCAGTTTGAGTCGGGGGGGTTATGGCTACACCTTC
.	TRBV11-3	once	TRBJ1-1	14	CASSLSGASLEAFF	TGTGCCAGCAGCTTATCTGGGGCATCTCTTGAAGCTTTCTTT
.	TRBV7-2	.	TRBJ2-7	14	CASSLLAVDYEQYF	TGTGCCAGCAGCTTATTAGCGGTTGACTACGAGCAGTACTTC
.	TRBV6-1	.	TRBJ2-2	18	CASSARLRVNPGTGELFF	TGTGCCAGCAGTGCTAGGCTCCGTGTGAATCCGGGCACCGGGGAGCTGTTTTTT
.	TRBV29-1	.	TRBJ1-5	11	CSPGSGQPQHF	TGCAGTCCGGGATCTGGACAGCCCCAGCATTTT